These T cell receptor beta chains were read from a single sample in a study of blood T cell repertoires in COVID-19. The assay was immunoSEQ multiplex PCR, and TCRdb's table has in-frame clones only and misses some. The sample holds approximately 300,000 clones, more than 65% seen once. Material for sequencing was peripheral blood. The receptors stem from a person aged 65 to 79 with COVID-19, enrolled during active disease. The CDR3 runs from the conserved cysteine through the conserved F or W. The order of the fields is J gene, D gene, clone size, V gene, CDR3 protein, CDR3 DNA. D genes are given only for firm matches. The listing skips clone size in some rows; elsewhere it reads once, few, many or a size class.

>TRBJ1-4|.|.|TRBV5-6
CASSPVNREEKLFF
TGTGCCAGCAGCCCGGTTAACCGGGAGGAAAAACTGTTTTTT
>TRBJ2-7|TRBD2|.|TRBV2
CASSALAGGQDEQYF
TGTGCCAGCAGTGCGCTAGCGGGGGGGCAGGACGAGCAGTACTTC
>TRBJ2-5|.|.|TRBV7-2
CASSLSPAGTQYF
TGTGCCAGCAGCTTATCACCAGCAGGGACCCAGTACTTC
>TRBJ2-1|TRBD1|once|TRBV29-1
CSVEGQTSSYNEQFF
TGCAGCGTTGAGGGACAGACAAGCTCCTACAATGAGCAGTTCTTC
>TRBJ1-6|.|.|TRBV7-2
CASKTSSYNSPLHF
TGTGCCAGCAAAACGAGCTCCTATAATTCACCCCTCCACTTT
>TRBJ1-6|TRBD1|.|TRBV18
CASSSQGDSPLHF
TGTGCCAGCTCATCCCAGGGGGATTCACCCCTCCACTTT
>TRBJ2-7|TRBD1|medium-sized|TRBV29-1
CSVRTGGFYEQYF
TGCAGCGTACGGACAGGGGGCTTTTACGAGCAGTACTTC
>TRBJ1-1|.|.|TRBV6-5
CASSYTGTNTEAFF
TGTGCCAGCAGTTATACAGGGACGAACACTGAAGCTTTCTTT
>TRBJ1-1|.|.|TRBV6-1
CASSDGGGYTEAFF
TGTGCCAGCAGTGATGGGGGGGGTTACACTGAAGCTTTCTTT
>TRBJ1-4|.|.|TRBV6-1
CASSDGGNEKLFF
TGTGCCAGCAGTGACGGGGGAAATGAAAAACTGTTTTTT
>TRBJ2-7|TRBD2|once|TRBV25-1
CASSLAESSYEQYF
TGTGCCAGCAGTCTAGCGGAAAGCTCCTACGAGCAGTACTTC
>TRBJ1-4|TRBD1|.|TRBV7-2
CASSSGTGRGEKLFF
TGTGCCAGCAGCTCGGGGACAGGGAGGGGTGAAAAACTGTTTTTT
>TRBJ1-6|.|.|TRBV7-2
CASSPRVGERESPLHF
TGTGCCAGCAGCCCCCGGGTCGGGGAAAGGGAATCACCCCTCCACTTT
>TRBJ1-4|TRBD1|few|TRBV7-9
CASSLRQGANEKLFF
TGTGCCAGCAGCTTAAGGCAGGGGGCGAATGAAAAACTGTTTTTT
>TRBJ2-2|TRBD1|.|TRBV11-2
CASSLALTFGQANTGELFF
TGTGCCAGCAGCTTAGCACTCACTTTCGGACAGGCGAACACCGGGGAGCTGTTTTTT
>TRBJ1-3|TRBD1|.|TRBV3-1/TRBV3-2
CASSQGQGSGNTIYF
TGTGCCAGCAGCCAAGGACAGGGCTCTGGAAACACCATATATTTT
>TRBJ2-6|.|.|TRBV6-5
CASRTDRSGANVLTF
TGTGCCAGCAGGACAGACCGATCTGGGGCCAACGTCCTGACTTTC
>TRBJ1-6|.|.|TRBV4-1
CASTSIGQNRVLPLHF
TGCGCCAGCACCTCAATCGGCCAAAACAGGGTGTTGCCCCTCCACTTT
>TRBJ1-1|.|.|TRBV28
CASTLRGGWAEAFF
TGTGCCAGCACCCTTAGGGGGGGGTGGGCTGAAGCTTTCTTT
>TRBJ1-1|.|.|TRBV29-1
CSVDAGRPNTEAFF
TGCAGCGTTGACGCGGGGCGGCCGAACACTGAAGCTTTCTTT
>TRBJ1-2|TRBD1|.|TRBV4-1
CASSQEDRRGGYTF
TGCGCCAGCAGCCAGGAGGACAGGCGGGGTGGCTACACCTTC
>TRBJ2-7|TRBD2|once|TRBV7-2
CASSLGRLAGVGEQYF
TGTGCCAGCAGCTTAGGAAGACTAGCGGGAGTCGGGGAGCAGTACTTC
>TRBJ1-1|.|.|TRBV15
CATSRGRGWNPEAFF
TGTGCCACCAGCAGAGGCCGGGGGTGGAATCCTGAAGCTTTCTTT
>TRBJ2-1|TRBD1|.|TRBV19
CASSIEGQPYNEQFF
TGTGCCAGTAGTATAGAGGGACAGCCCTACAATGAGCAGTTCTTC
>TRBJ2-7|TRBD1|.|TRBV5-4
CASSRGQGRYEQYF
TGTGCCAGCAGCAGGGGACAGGGACGATACGAGCAGTACTTC
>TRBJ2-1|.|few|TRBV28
CASSLLPSEQFF
TGTGCCAGCAGTTTACTGCCTAGCGAGCAGTTCTTC
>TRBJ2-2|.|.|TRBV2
CASRVGQQYLTGELFF
TGTGCCAGCAGGGTGGGACAACAGTACCTAACCGGGGAGCTGTTTTTT
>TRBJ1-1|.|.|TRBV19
CASSIRLNTEAFF
TGTGCCAGTAGTATAAGACTTAACACTGAAGCTTTCTTT
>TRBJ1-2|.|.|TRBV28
CASSFPDGYTF
TGTGCCAGCAGTTTCCCGGATGGCTACACCTTC